This record looks at one T cell receptor beta chain sequence and its context. Its antigen remains unidentified. The record originates from a study of vaccination and CD4 T cells after COVID-19. Study as a whole: The BNT162b2 or mRNA-1273 vaccine was given to participants in two doses.

This sample's treatment: roughly 10-day PBMC culture with coronavirus spike peptide pools or control peptides (ViraFEST assay). Sequencing of the DNA from cultured CD4+ T cells was carried out with the Oncomine TCR Beta short-read assay. Genomic DNA extraction was carried out from cultured CD4+ T cells. TCRdb reprocessed the PCR reads with MiXCR, giving one entry per CDR3 protein. The data show under 10,000 distinct CDR3 sequences, less than 80% seen once. The receptor's source is a human donor with COVID-19. The source material was cultured CD4+ T cells from blood, sampled after SARS-CoV-2 vaccination.

The CDR3 region has the DNA TGTGCCAGCAGCGAAGTTGAGGGTGGGCGGTACGAGCAGTACTTC. Protein: CASSEVEGGRYEQYF. The rearrangement uses TRBV7-9 and TRBJ2-7; D is possibly TRBD2 (5 bases). The CDR3 has 15 residues. CDR1 is SEHNR and CDR2 is FQNEAQ in the germline V gene (reference sequence). V dropped 5 bases and J dropped 4 bases, with 18 bases sitting between them.